The 19 T cell receptor beta chains listed next were all sequenced from one sample in a study of cytomegalovirus exposure and HLA in healthy donors. Primers: 60 Vbeta forward and 13 Jbeta reverse. Assay: immunoSEQ multiplex PCR; the TCRdb copy retains only in-frame clones and omits some. The profile covers 76,000 or so clones, with roughly 78% appearing a single time and approximately 2.4% taken by the ten largest. The sequenced sample was PBMCs. Receptors originate from a man aged 25-40 years in good health and CMV-seronegative.

The rearrangement links TRBV4-1 to TRBJ2-3; 9 positions agree with TRBD2. From germline, CDR1 is MGHRA and CDR2 YSYEKL. The CDR3 is made up of 16 amino acids. The V and J ends lost 5 bases and 0 bases, in that order; junction bases with no gene match: 6. CDR3 protein: CASSTRLAESTDTQYF. CDR3 DNA sequence: TGCGCCAGCAGCACCCGACTAGCGGAGAGCACAGATACGCAGTATTTT.

This chain joins TRBV29-1 and TRBJ1-1, with D maybe TRBD1 (5 bases). The CDR3 is 13 residues long. The germline gives CDR1 SQVTM, CDR2 ANQGSEA. V was cut by 4 bases and J by 0 bases, with 9 bases left in between. The chain's CDR3 is CSVARELNTEAFF. CDR3 nucleotides: TGCAGCGTTGCCAGGGAACTGAACACTGAAGCTTTCTTT.

The genes are TRBV5-4 and TRBJ2-1; D is unclear. From germline, CDR1 is SGHNT and CDR2 YYREEE (reference sequence). The CDR3 has 13 residues. V was clipped by 4 bases and J by 1 base, with 6 bases between them. The chain's CDR3 is CASSRGSYNEQFF. The DNA of the CDR3 is TGTGCCAGCAGCCGCGGTTCCTACAATGAGCAGTTCTTC.

This chain's CDR3 is CASSLQRGDTQYF. DNA for the CDR3: TGTGCCAGCAGCTTACAAAGGGGAGATACGCAGTATTTT. The chain uses TRBV7-2 and TRBJ2-3; D is possibly TRBD1 (5 bases). From germline, CDR1 is SGHTA and CDR2 FQGNSA. The CDR3 is made up of 13 amino acids. The V end was cut by 2 bases, the J end by 5 bases, with 8 bases between. The entire variable domain, with the rest obtained from reference TRBV7-2 and TRBJ2-3, is as follows: GAGVSQSPSNKVTEKGKDVELRCDPISGHTALYWYRQSLGQGLEFLIYFQGNSAPDKSGLPSDRFSAERTGGSVSTLTIQRTQQEDSAVYLCASSLQRGDTQYFGPGTRLTVL.

The V and J genes are TRBV18 and TRBJ2-3; possible D gene TRBD2, 6 bases. V was cut by 4 bases and J by 2 bases, with 22 bases left in between. The germline V gene encodes CDR1 KGHSH and CDR2 LQKENI. The CDR3 has 18 residues. The DNA of the CDR3 is TGTGCCAGCTCACAAACACTCGGGCGGGGCCGCCACACAGATACGCAGTATTTT. This translates into CASSQTLGRGRHTDTQYF.

This clone was counted only a few times. CDR3 in DNA: TGTGCCAGTAGTTTACTAGCGGGCGCCTACGAGCAGTACTTC. Translation: CASSLLAGAYEQYF. The chain is built from TRBV19 and TRBJ2-7, with 9 bases lining up with TRBD2. Trimming at V came to 5 bases and at J to 2 bases, leaving 4 bases not matched to a gene. The CDR3 runs 14 residues. CDR1 is LNHDA and CDR2 is SQIVND in the germline V gene (reference sequence).

The rearrangement links TRBV30 to TRBJ2-5, with a weak D call TRBD2 (7 bases). CDR3 length equals 15 residues. Germline CDR1 GTSNPN, CDR2 SVGIG (reference sequence). V was shortened by 4 bases and J by 5 bases, with 20 bases between the two germline ends. The CDR3 protein is CAWIWRGGGSETQYF. CDR3 coding DNA: TGTGCCTGGATCTGGAGGGGGGGAGGTTCGGAGACCCAGTACTTC.

This clone has a handful of counts. This chain uses TRBV7-9 with TRBJ1-2, with 8 nucleotides matching TRBD1. Per germline, CDR1 SEHNR and CDR2 FQNEAQ (reference sequence). The length of the CDR3 is 12 residues. The CDR3 DNA follows: TGTGTCACCCGCAGGGGGCCCGATGGCTACACCTTC. Protein sequence: CVTRRGPDGYTF.

This chain links TRBV5-1 with TRBJ1-1; no clear D. Trimming cost V 4 bases and J 1 base, with 8 bases left between them. This CDR3 contains 13 residues. CDR1 is SGHRS, CDR2 YFSETQ, per germline. CDR3 DNA: TGCGCCAGCAGCCCCGTCCCGAACACTGAAGCTTTCTTT. This sequence encodes CASSPVPNTEAFF.

The table lists this clone with a count of one. The J gene is TRBJ2-3, the V gene TRBV12-5; possibly TRBD2 for D (5 bases). Trimming shortened V by 3 bases and J by 5 bases, and 9 bases separated the two germline ends. This CDR3 spans 13 amino acids. Germline values: CDR1 LGHNT, CDR2 FRNRAP. The DNA for the CDR3 is TGTGCTAGTGGTTTTTATGAGGGAGATACGCAGTATTTT. As protein: CASGFYEGDTQYF.

V gene TRBV19 combines with J gene TRBJ2-7, with no clear D. The CDR3 is 13 residues long. V lost 0 bases and J lost 4, with 7 bases in between. Germline V gene sequence: CDR1 LNHDA, CDR2 SQIVND (reference sequence). CDR3 region: CASSIDLTYEQYF. For the CDR3, the DNA is TGTGCCAGTAGTATAGATCTTACATACGAGCAGTACTTC.

This chain links TRBV10-2 with TRBJ1-5; D gene uncertain. Per the germline V gene, CDR1 is WSHSY and CDR2 is SAAADI. The CDR3 runs 13 residues. V lost 7 bases, J lost 4 bases, and 11 bases lay in between. The chain's CDR3 is CASTSRLNQPQHF. CDR3 coding DNA: TGCGCCAGCACCTCCCGCCTAAATCAGCCCCAGCATTTT.

The CDR3 reads CASSAIRDSSYNSPLHF. CDR3 nucleotide sequence: TGTGCCAGCAGTGCCATTCGCGACAGCTCCTATAATTCACCCCTCCACTTT. The V gene is TRBV6-1, the J gene TRBJ1-6; D perhaps matches TRBD1 (5 bases). The germline V gene encodes CDR1 MNHNS and CDR2 SASEGT. This CDR3 contains 17 residues. The germline V and J ends were trimmed by 4 bases and 0 bases, with 13 bases remaining between them.

A remark on this clone: The junction does not match germline at one end; this may be a read error. The V call is TRBV7-9, the J call TRBJ2-1; 13 bases align to TRBD2. CDR3 size: 15 residues. Per the germline V gene, CDR1 is SEHNR and CDR2 is FQNEAQ (reference sequence). CDR3 DNA sequence: TGTGCCGGCAGCTCCGCCGGGACTAGCGGGGAATTCATCTTCTTC. As protein: CAGSSAGTSGEFIFF.

The V and J genes are TRBV28 and TRBJ2-7; D is uncertain. The V gene's germline CDR1 is MDHEN and CDR2 SYDVKM. Trimming left V 6 bases short and J 1 base short, with 16 bases between. There are 15 residues in the CDR3. CDR3 amino acids: CASRTYRIGSYEQYF. DNA for the CDR3: TGTGCCAGCAGAACTTATCGGATCGGGTCCTACGAGCAGTACTTC.

This chain links TRBV27 with TRBJ1-1; D is uncertain. Germline V gives CDR1 MNHEY, CDR2 SMNVEV (reference sequence). The CDR3 is 13 residues long. The V end lost 5 bases, the J end lost 2 bases, and 9 bases lay between the germline ends. The CDR3 spells CASSVTANTEAFF. The DNA of the CDR3 is TGTGCCAGCAGTGTAACAGCAAACACTGAAGCTTTCTTT.

The chain carries TRBV7-3 and TRBJ2-3, with a possible D match to TRBD2 (6 bases). The CDR3 spans 15 residues. CDR1 and CDR2 (germline): SGHTA, FQGTGA. Between the trimmed V and J ends, which lost 0 bases and 6 bases, there was a span of 13 bases. DNA of the CDR3: TGTGCCAGCAGCTTAACCGGGACTCCCGCGGATACGCAGTATTTT. Its protein product is CASSLTGTPADTQYF.

The chain is built from TRBV5-1 and TRBJ2-2, with 12 bases that match TRBD2. Germline V lookup: CDR1 SGHRS, CDR2 YFSETQ. This CDR3 spans 17 amino acids. After removal of 4 bases from V and 4 bases from J, the junction contained 8 bases not matched to a gene. The CDR3 loop reads CASSLVGLAGFTGELFF. CDR3 bases: TGCGCCAGCAGCCTGGTGGGACTAGCGGGTTTCACCGGGGAGCTGTTTTTT.

This clone turned up a few times. This rearrangement joins TRBV5-6 to TRBJ2-7; D is ambiguous. The germline gives CDR1 SGHDT, CDR2 YYEEEE. This CDR3 is 14 amino acids long. The V gene lost 4 bases and the J gene lost 1 base, with 12 bases spanning the gap. DNA of the CDR3: TGTGCCAGCAGCACCGGCGTCGGGTCCTACGAGCAGTACTTC. Its translation: CASSTGVGSYEQYF.